Listed below are T cell receptor beta chains from one sample, sequenced in a study of blood T cell repertoires in COVID-19. Here immunoSEQ multiplex PCR was the method, and the copy in TCRdb shows in-frame clones only, minus some. The repertoire holds 100,000 to 150,000 clones, with roughly 84% as singletons. Material for sequencing was peripheral blood. The receptors shown here come from a man aged 60 to 75 with acute or convalescent COVID-19. Each CDR3 is given without its conserved first and last residue. The order of the fields is J gene, V gene, CDR3 protein.

>TRBJ2-1|TRBV9
ASSPGGLEQF
>TRBJ2-7|TRBV19
ASSPSGGAYEQY
>TRBJ2-2|TRBV5-1
ASSSNVGQGSGELF
>TRBJ2-3|TRBV4-2
ASSQGTRSGDTQY
>TRBJ1-6|TRBV5-4
ASSIDIYNSPLH
>TRBJ1-2|TRBV6-5
ASSPRAGGFYGYT
>TRBJ1-6|TRBV6-5
ASNLNRGGSPLH
>TRBJ1-2|TRBV2
ASREQGFGYT
>TRBJ1-5|TRBV27
ASSFYSNQPQH
>TRBJ1-3|TRBV3-1/TRBV3-2
ASSRQGAGNTIY
>TRBJ2-7|TRBV6-5
ASGAGGIPYEQY
>TRBJ1-6|TRBV19
ASCGASNNSPLH
>TRBJ2-7|TRBV6-2/TRBV6-3
ASSYGAGRYEQY
>TRBJ2-3|TRBV24-1
ATKVQTFTDTQY
>TRBJ2-7|TRBV7-3
ASSFQGGAFEQY
>TRBJ2-7|TRBV5-1
ASSTGLADEQY
>TRBJ1-2|TRBV29-1
SVESGQGGSNYGYT
>TRBJ2-7|TRBV11-2
ASSRMAGVWDEQY
>TRBJ1-1|TRBV2
ASFGRVNTEAF
>TRBJ2-7|TRBV9
ASSEGTAGYEQY
>TRBJ2-2|TRBV28
ASSPRHESITGELF
>TRBJ2-5|TRBV5-1
ASSPLAGGQETQY
>TRBJ2-7|TRBV5-1
ASSPGLAGGWGEQY
>TRBJ2-5|TRBV7-6
ASRRGTSSGETQY
>TRBJ1-2|TRBV6-5
ASRDDMGPWAGYT
>TRBJ1-2|TRBV18
ASSLGGAMYGYT
>TRBJ1-3|TRBV5-1
ASSVDSSGNTIY
>TRBJ1-5|TRBV30
AWSRGKEQPQH
>TRBJ1-2|TRBV7-2
ASSLASGFYGYT
>TRBJ1-2|TRBV5-1
ASSLTGNLGYT
>TRBJ2-7|TRBV11-2
ASSLETGGFYEQY
>TRBJ1-2|TRBV6-5
ASRDDRVGGYT
>TRBJ2-7|TRBV11-2
ASSLAGGQGAYEQY
>TRBJ2-2|TRBV4-1
ASRQGTGELF
>TRBJ1-5|TRBV7-9
ASSSIDGQPQH
>TRBJ1-1|TRBV6-5
ASSPRRETEAF
>TRBJ1-4|TRBV5-1
ASRTQGGSEKLF
>TRBJ2-5|TRBV7-9
ASSLGQGFRETQY
>TRBJ1-2|TRBV6-5
ASSRDPSGYT
>TRBJ2-2|TRBV6-1
ASSDRGKPDTGELF
>TRBJ2-7|TRBV27
ASSFKDSTTYEQY
>TRBJ2-1|TRBV28
ASSFLAGGYNEQF
>TRBJ2-3|TRBV7-2
ASSLQTSGSGLDTQY
>TRBJ1-2|TRBV15
ATSRGARRDRVWDGYT
>TRBJ2-7|TRBV12-2
ASRLDIGTSGRRGEQY
>TRBJ2-7|TRBV5-6
ASRLSGGVYEQY
>TRBJ2-7|TRBV24-1
ATSVGPSGPYEQY
>TRBJ1-5|TRBV19
ASSITRQGSNQPQH
>TRBJ1-2|TRBV7-9
ASSLNRNYGYT
>TRBJ2-7|TRBV5-1
ASSLGGQGSWEQY
>TRBJ1-3|TRBV11-2
ASSSGQPHSGNTIY
>TRBJ2-5|TRBV6-1
ASSEREGFQETQY
>TRBJ2-1|TRBV9
ASSVAPTSDNEQF
>TRBJ1-2|TRBV6-5
ATFAASGYT